This entry lists 8 T cell receptor beta chains sequenced from one sample in a study of response to subunit inactivated influenza vaccine listed by TCRdb under 2018. The method was RT-PCR. Sequencing took place on an Illumina HiSeq 2500. TCRdb reprocessing: public reads trimmed at Q25 with fastp, clones called with MiXCR, in-frame beta chains kept. Records with the same CDR3 protein are collapsed into one entry carrying the most frequent genes and DNA. The sample data list around 760,000 distinct CDR3 sequences, and approximately 13% of these were observed just once. The ten largest make up less than 7% of the sample. This specimen was PBMCs from blood, taken less than 15 days before vaccination. The source is a man between 50 and 59 years old who received an inactivated influenza vaccine. Donor details come from another sample of the same person, matched by shared clones.

CDR3 protein: CASSSGLAGPFPYNEQFF. The CDR3 DNA reads as TGTGCCAGCAGCTCCGGACTAGCGGGCCCCTTCCCTTACAATGAGCAGTTCTTC. The chain couples TRBV11-1 to TRBJ2-1; 11 bases are a match to TRBD2. The germline V gene has CDR1 SGHAT and CDR2 FQDESV (reference sequence). The J segment lost 4 bases and the V segment lost 4 bases, leaving 12 bases of the junction unmatched. The CDR3 length is 18 residues.

This clonotype showed up just a few times. The chain recombines TRBV5-1 with TRBJ2-7; weak D call: TRBD2 (5 bases). Deletions cut 0 bases from V and 2 bases from J, with 18 bases between. Germline V gives CDR1 SGHRS, CDR2 YFSETQ. The CDR3 consists of 17 residues. CDR3 sequence: CASSLVGMGSRTYEQYF. The DNA for the CDR3 is TGCGCCAGCAGCTTGGTCGGGATGGGGAGTAGGACCTACGAGCAGTACTTC.

The chain has TRBV12-5 and TRBJ2-5, with 8 bases that match TRBD2. Germline CDR1 and CDR2: LGHNT and FRNRAP. V lost 6 bases and J lost 4; bases outside the gene matches: 7. The CDR3 length is 14 residues. This chain's CDR3 is CASGPDSGGETQYF. CDR3 coding DNA: TGTGCTAGTGGCCCGGACAGCGGGGGAGAGACCCAGTACTTC.

V and J are TRBV5-1 and TRBJ2-1, with TRBD1 matching over 9 bases. With 5 bases clipped from V and 4 bases from J, the junction kept 10 bases outside the gene matches. This CDR3 has 16 amino acids. Germline values: CDR1 SGHRS, CDR2 YFSETQ. CDR3 nucleotide sequence: TGCGCCAGCAGTCTCGTGGGGACAGGGCTTTACAATGAGCAGTTCTTC. Amino acids: CASSLVGTGLYNEQFF. Filled out from reference TRBV5-1 and TRBJ2-1, the complete variable domain reads KAGVTQTPRYLIKTRGQQVTLSCSPISGHRSVSWYQQTPGQGLQFLFEYFSETQRNKGNFPGRFSGRQFSNSRSEMNVSTLELGDSALYLCASSLVGTGLYNEQFFGPGTRLTVL.

This clonotype showed up just a few times. This rearrangement joins TRBV6-5 to TRBJ2-5; maybe TRBD1 (5 bases). Germline lookup yields CDR1 MNHEY and CDR2 SVGAGI. The V end was cut by 4 bases, the J end by 5 bases, with 14 bases between. The CDR3 spans 14 residues. CDR3 in DNA: TGTGCCAGCAGTTCCGTCGGACACGGGGAGACCCAGTACTTC. Translation gives CASSSVGHGETQYF.

In this sample, this clonotype turned up many times. CDR3 sequence reads: CSAPRDRSPNYGYTF. CDR3 sequence (DNA): TGCAGTGCTCCTCGGGACAGATCCCCTAACTATGGCTACACCTTC. The gene calls are TRBV20-1 and TRBJ1-2, with TRBD1 identical over 7 bases. The CDR3 consists of 15 residues. Per the germline V gene, CDR1 is DFQATT and CDR2 is SNEGSKA (reference sequence). V gave up 5 bases and J gave up 0 bases; unmatched junction bases: 9.

The chain combines TRBV7-8 with TRBJ2-7; 12 nucleotides agree with TRBD1. The CDR3 is 16 amino acids. V lost 4 bases and J lost 2; bases outside the gene matches: 6. Germline V gene sequence: CDR1 SGHVS, CDR2 FQNEAQ. The CDR3 nucleotides read TGTGCCAGCAGCTCAAGGGACAGGGGGCCCGCCTACGAGCAGTACTTC. Amino acids: CASSSRDRGPAYEQYF.

The chain joins TRBV4-3 to TRBJ2-1; TRBD2 aligns across 10 bases. The junction had 7 bases not matched to a gene; V was cut back by 0 bases and J by 2 bases. The CDR3 length is 18 residues. The germline CDR1 and CDR2 sequences are LGHNA and YSLEER. The CDR3 spells CASSQDPAGGPTYNEQFF. The CDR3 DNA is TGCGCCAGCAGCCAAGATCCAGCGGGAGGGCCCACCTACAATGAGCAGTTCTTC.